This T cell receptor beta chain is from a study of shared clonotypes between healthy human individuals. Study-level findings and limits: Clonotypes shared by all four sorted-subset donors had higher generation probabilities than non-shared clonotypes.

A remark on this clone: Its antigen remains unknown. This specimen includes other DNA sequences encoding the same CDR3.

The genomic DNA of each subset was split evenly across several immunoSEQ plates. Approximately 30,000 T cell genomes (about 0.2 ug DNA) went into each sorted-subset replicate. Measured with immunoSEQ multiplex PCR; TCRdb has only the in-frame clones, and not every one. The sample records about 2 million clones, over 85% being singletons. The CDR3 is 15 residues long. Trimming cost V 1 base and J 0 bases; bases outside gene matches: 3. Per the germline V gene, CDR1 is SGHAT and CDR2 is FQNNGV. This TCR was sampled from a young man in good health. Material: naive CD4+ T cells sorted from blood. Subset noted: CD45RA+ positively selected. This chain uses TRBV11-2 with TRBJ2-7, with 7 bases aligning to TRBD1. Written as DNA, the CDR3 is TGTGCCAGCAGCTTAGTACAGGGGAGCTCCTACGAGCAGTACTTC. Encoded protein: CASSLVQGSSYEQYF.